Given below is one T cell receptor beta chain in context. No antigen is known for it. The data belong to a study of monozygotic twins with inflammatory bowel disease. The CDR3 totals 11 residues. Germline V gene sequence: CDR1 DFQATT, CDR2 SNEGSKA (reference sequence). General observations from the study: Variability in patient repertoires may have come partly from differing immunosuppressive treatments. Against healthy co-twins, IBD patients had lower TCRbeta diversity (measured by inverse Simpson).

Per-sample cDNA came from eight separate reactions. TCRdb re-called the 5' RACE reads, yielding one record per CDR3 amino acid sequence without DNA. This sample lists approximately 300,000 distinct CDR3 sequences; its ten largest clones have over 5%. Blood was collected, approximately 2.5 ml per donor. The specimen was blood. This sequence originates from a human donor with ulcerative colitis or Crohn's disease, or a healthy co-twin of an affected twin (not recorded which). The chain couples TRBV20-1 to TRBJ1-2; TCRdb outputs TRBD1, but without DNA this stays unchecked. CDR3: CSATGEYGYTF.